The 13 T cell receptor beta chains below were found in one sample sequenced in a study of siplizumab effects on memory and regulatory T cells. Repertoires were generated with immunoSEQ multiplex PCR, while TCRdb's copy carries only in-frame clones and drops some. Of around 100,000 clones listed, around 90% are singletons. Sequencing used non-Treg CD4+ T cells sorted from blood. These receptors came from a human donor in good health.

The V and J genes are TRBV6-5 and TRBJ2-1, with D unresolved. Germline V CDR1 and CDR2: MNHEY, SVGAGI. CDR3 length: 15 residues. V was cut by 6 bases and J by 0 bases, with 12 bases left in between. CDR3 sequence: CASRQDRSSYNEQFF. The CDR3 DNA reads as TGTGCCAGCAGGCAGGACCGAAGCTCCTACAATGAGCAGTTCTTC.

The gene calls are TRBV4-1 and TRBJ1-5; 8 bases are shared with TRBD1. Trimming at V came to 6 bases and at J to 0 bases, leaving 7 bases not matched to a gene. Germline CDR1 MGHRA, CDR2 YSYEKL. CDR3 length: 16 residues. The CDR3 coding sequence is TGCGCCAGCAGACAGGGGGGGGTATCTAGCAATCAGCCCCAGCATTTT. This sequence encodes CASRQGGVSSNQPQHF.

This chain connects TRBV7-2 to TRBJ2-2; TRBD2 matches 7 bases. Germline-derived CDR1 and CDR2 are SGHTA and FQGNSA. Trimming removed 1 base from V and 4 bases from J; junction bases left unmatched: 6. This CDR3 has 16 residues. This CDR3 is CASSLGGRAGTGELFF. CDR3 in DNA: TGTGCCAGCAGCTTAGGAGGGAGGGCGGGCACCGGGGAGCTGTTTTTT.

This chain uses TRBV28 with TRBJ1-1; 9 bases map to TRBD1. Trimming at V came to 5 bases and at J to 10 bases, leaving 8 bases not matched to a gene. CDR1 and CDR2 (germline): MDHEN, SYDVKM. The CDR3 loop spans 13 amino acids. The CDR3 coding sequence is TGTGCCAGCAGTGTGACAGGGGGAAAGGGAGCTTTCTTT. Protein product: CASSVTGGKGAFF.

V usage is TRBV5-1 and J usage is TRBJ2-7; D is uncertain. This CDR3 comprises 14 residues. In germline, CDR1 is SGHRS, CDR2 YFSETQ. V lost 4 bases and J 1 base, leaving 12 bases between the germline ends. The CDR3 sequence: CASSPAGGSYEQYF. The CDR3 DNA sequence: TGCGCCAGCAGCCCGGCCGGCGGATCCTACGAGCAGTACTTC.

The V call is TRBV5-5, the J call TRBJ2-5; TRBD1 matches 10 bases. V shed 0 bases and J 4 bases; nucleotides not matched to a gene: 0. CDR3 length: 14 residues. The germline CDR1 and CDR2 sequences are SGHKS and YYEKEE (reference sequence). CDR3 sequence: CASSLGTGGETQYF. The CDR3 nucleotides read TGTGCCAGCAGCTTGGGGACAGGGGGAGAGACCCAGTACTTC.

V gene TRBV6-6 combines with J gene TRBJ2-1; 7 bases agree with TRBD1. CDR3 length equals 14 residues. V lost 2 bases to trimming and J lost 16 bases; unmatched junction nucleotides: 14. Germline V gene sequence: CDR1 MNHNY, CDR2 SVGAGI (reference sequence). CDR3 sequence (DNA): TGTGCCAGCAGTTACGCGACAGGGCTCGCCAAGGAATTCTTC. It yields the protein CASSYATGLAKEFF.

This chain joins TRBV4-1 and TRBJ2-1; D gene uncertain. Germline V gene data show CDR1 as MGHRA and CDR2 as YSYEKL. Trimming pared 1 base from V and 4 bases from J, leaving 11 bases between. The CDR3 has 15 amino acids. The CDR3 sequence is CASSQVLSAYNEQFF. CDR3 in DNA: TGCGCCAGCAGCCAAGTTCTTTCGGCTTACAATGAGCAGTTCTTC.

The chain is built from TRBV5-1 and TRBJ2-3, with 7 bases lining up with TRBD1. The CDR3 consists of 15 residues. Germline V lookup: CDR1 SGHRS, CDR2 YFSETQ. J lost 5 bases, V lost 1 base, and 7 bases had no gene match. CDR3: CASSLNGRGIDTQYF. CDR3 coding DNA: TGCGCCAGCAGCTTGAATGGCAGGGGGATAGATACGCAGTATTTT.

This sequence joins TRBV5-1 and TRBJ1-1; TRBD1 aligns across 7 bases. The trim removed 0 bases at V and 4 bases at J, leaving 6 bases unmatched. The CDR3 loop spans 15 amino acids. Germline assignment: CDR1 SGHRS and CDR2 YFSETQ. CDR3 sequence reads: CASSLDRGTFTEAFF. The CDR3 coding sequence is TGCGCCAGCAGCTTGGACAGGGGAACATTCACTGAAGCTTTCTTT.

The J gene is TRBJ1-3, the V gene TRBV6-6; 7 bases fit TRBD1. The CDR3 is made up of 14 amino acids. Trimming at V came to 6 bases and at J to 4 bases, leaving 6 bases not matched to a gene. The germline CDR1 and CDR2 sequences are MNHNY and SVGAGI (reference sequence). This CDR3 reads CASSPGTAGNTIYF. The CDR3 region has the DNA TGTGCCAGCAGCCCTGGGACAGCCGGAAACACCATATATTTT.

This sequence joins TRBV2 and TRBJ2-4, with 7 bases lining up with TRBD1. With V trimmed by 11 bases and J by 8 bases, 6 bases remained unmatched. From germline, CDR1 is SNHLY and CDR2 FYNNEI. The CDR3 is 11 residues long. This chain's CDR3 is CAFDRADIQYF. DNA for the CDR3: TGTGCCTTTGACAGGGCAGACATTCAGTACTTC.

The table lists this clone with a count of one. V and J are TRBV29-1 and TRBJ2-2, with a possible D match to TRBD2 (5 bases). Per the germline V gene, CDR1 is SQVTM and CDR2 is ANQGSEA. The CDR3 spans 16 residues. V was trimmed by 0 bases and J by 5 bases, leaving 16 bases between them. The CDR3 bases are TGCAGCGTTGAAGAGAGTAGAGAGGGCCAGACCGGGGAGCTGTTTTTT. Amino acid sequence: CSVEESREGQTGELFF.